The next 13 T cell receptor beta chains were all read from a single sample in a study of beta chain features in type 1 diabetes. Expressed TCRB transcripts were sequenced because the isolated RNA had all been reverse transcribed beforehand. Generated by immunoSEQ multiplex PCR, the TCRdb table keeps only in-frame clones and is missing some. The sample has over 500,000 clones; 15% to 19% are singletons. The sample comprised naive CD4+ T cells from blood. The receptors stem from a young man in good health.

Note on this clone: The same CDR3 arises from other DNA sequences in this sample as well. V gene TRBV18 combines with J gene TRBJ1-5, with TRBD1 identical over 7 bases. J was trimmed by 2 bases and V by 4 bases; bases with no gene match: 2. There are 14 residues in the CDR3. Germline values: CDR1 KGHSH, CDR2 LQKENI. CDR3 amino acids: CASSLGTGNQPQHF. The CDR3 DNA reads as TGTGCCAGCTCACTAGGGACAGGCAATCAGCCCCAGCATTTT.

Only a few counts were recorded for this clone. The CDR3 DNA sequence: TGCGCCAGCAGCTTGCCGTCCGACAGGCACAATGAGCAGTTCTTC. It yields the protein CASSLPSDRHNEQFF. The rearrangement uses TRBV5-1 and TRBJ2-1; D is possibly TRBD1 (6 bases). This CDR3 comprises 15 residues. Germline values: CDR1 SGHRS, CDR2 YFSETQ. The V gene lost 1 base and the J gene lost 5 bases, with 13 bases spanning the gap.

This clone was observed a few times. V usage is TRBV28 and J usage is TRBJ2-6; unclear D gene. The CDR3 is 15 residues long. The V gene's germline CDR1 is MDHEN and CDR2 SYDVKM. Trimming stripped 5 bases from V and 3 bases from J, with 11 bases between. CDR3 in amino acids: CASSLDPGGANVLTF. The CDR3 nucleotides are TGTGCCAGCAGTCTAGATCCTGGTGGGGCCAACGTCCTGACTTTC.

The chain couples TRBV29-1 to TRBJ1-1; D is possibly TRBD1 (5 bases). The CDR3 is 13 amino acids. CDR1 is SQVTM and CDR2 is ANQGSEA in the germline V gene. V lost 3 bases and J lost 1, with 9 bases in between. CDR3 DNA sequence: TGCAGCGTTGAGAGGACAAAGAACACTGAAGCTTTCTTT. Its protein product is CSVERTKNTEAFF.

J is TRBJ1-1 and V is TRBV11-1, with D possibly matching TRBD1 (5 bases). Looked up from germline, CDR1 is SGHAT and CDR2 is FQDESV (reference sequence). The CDR3 has 14 amino acids. With 5 bases removed from V and 6 bases from J, the gap between germline ends came to 16 bases. The CDR3, as DNA: TGTGCCAGCAGCCTACGGGGGAAAAGTGCTGAAGCTTTCTTT. It is translated as CASSLRGKSAEAFF.

This clone was found a few times. In DNA form, the CDR3 reads TGTGCCATCAGTGAGCCGAGGGGTCGGGTTACTAGCGGACCCTACAATGAGCAGTTCTTC. Its translation: CAISEPRGRVTSGPYNEQFF. The chain recombines TRBV10-3 with TRBJ2-1; 8 nucleotides agree with TRBD2. The CDR3 is 20 residues long. CDR1 is ENHRY, CDR2 SYGVKD, per germline. The V segment lost 2 bases and the J segment 2 bases; nucleotides outside the gene matches: 17.

The J gene is TRBJ2-7, the V gene TRBV18, with unresolved D. Germline V gives CDR1 KGHSH, CDR2 LQKENI. This CDR3 has 12 residues. Trimming left V 4 bases short and J 4 bases short, with 8 bases between. CDR3 bases: TGTGCCAGCTCACTCTCCGGATACGAGCAGTACTTC. It is translated as CASSLSGYEQYF. Full variable domain (rest looked up from reference TRBV18 and TRBJ2-7): NAGVMQNPRHLVRRRGQEARLRCSPMKGHSHVYWYRQLPEEGLKFMVYLQKENIIDESGMPKERFSAEFPKEGPSILRIQQVVRGDSAAYFCASSLSGYEQYFGPGTRLTVT.

The gene calls are TRBV5-6 and TRBJ2-1; D perhaps matches TRBD1 (5 bases). V shed 4 bases and J shed 4 bases, with 15 bases lying between them. The CDR3 has 15 amino acids. The germline gives CDR1 SGHDT, CDR2 YYEEEE. The CDR3 DNA is TGTGCCAGCAGCCCTACGACAGACACATACAATGAGCAGTTCTTC. Translation: CASSPTTDTYNEQFF.

This clone was seen only a few times. This chain connects TRBV11-1 to TRBJ1-3, with D possibly matching TRBD1 (6 bases). Trimming pared 6 bases from V and 0 bases from J, leaving 9 bases between. The CDR3 has 14 residues. Looked up from germline, CDR1 is SGHAT and CDR2 is FQDESV (reference sequence). The CDR3 protein is CASSRTDSGNTIYF. The CDR3 DNA follows: TGTGCCAGCAGTCGGACAGACTCTGGAAACACCATATATTTT.

This clone has a handful of counts. V usage is TRBV4-2 and J usage is TRBJ2-7; 10 nucleotides agree with TRBD2. Unmatched junction bases numbered 2, after V lost 2 bases and J lost 4 bases. The germline gives CDR1 LGHNA, CDR2 YNFKEQ. The CDR3 sequence is 14 residues long. This CDR3 reads CASSQTSGEYEQYF. CDR3 sequence (DNA): TGTGCCAGCAGCCAAACTAGCGGGGAATACGAGCAGTACTTC.

The chain employs TRBV28 and TRBJ1-6; D perhaps matches TRBD1 (6 bases). CDR1 is MDHEN and CDR2 is SYDVKM in the germline V gene. CDR3 length: 15 amino acids. The V and J ends lost 8 bases and 6 bases respectively, with 17 bases between them. In DNA form, the CDR3 reads TGTGCCAGCTCTATCTGGGGCAGGGGTAATTCACCCCTCCACTTT. The encoded protein is CASSIWGRGNSPLHF.

The chain joins TRBV15 to TRBJ2-7; 7 positions match TRBD1. V gave up 3 bases and J gave up 1 base; unmatched junction bases: 3. The CDR3 runs to 14 residues. Germline loops: CDR1 LNHNV, CDR2 YYDKDF (reference sequence). CDR3 sequence (DNA): TGTGCCACCAGCAGGAAGACAGGGTCCTACGAGCAGTACTTC. Its protein product is CATSRKTGSYEQYF. Combining the CDR3 with reference TRBV15 and TRBJ2-7 gives the whole variable domain DAMVIQNPRYQVTQFGKPVTLSCSQTLNHNVMYWYQQKSSQAPKLLFHYYDKDFNNEADTPDNFQSRRPNTSFCFLDIRSPGLGDTAMYLCATSRKTGSYEQYFGPGTRLTVT.

The rearrangement links TRBV5-1 to TRBJ2-7; D unclear. Germline V gives CDR1 SGHRS, CDR2 YFSETQ. This CDR3 comprises 16 residues. V gave up 1 base and J gave up 7 bases, with 21 bases separating them. Written as DNA, the CDR3 is TGCGCCAGCAGCTTGTCGCAGGCCTTGGGGTATGTTGAGCAGTACTTC. Its protein product is CASSLSQALGYVEQYF.